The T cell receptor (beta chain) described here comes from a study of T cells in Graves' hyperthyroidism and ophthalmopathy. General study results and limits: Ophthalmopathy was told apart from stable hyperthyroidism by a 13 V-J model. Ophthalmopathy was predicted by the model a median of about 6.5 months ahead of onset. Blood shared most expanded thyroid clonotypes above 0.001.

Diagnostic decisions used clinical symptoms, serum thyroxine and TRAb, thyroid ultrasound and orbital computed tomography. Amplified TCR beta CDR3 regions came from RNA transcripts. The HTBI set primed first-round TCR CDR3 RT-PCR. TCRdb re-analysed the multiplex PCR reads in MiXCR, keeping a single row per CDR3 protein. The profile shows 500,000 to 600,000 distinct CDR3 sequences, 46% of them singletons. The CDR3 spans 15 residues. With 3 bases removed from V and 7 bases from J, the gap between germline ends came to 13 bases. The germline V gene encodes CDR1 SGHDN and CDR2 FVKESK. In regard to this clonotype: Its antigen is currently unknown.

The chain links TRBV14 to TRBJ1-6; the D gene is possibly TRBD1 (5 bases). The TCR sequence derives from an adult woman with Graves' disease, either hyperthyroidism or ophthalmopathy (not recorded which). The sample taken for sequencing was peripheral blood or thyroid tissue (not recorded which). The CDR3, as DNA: TGTGCCAGCAGCCAGGGGGTGGGGGGAAATTCACCCCTCCACTTT. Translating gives CASSQGVGGNSPLHF.